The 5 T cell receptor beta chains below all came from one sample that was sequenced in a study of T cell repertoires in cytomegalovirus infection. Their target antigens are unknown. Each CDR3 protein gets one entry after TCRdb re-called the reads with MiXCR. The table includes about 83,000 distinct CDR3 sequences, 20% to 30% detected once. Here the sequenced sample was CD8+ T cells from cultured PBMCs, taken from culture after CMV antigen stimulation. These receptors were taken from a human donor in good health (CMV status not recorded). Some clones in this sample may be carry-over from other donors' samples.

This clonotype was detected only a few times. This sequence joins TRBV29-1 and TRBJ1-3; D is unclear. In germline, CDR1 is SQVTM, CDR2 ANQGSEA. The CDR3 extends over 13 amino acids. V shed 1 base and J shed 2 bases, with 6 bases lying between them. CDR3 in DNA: TGCAGCGTTGAAGCAGGAACTGGAAACACCATATATTTT. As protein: CSVEAGTGNTIYF.

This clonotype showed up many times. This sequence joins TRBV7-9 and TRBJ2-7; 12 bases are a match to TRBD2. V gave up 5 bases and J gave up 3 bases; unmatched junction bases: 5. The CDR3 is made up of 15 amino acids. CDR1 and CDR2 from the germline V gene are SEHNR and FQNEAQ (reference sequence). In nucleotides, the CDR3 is TGTGCCAGCAGCCCCCGGACTAGCGGGAACTACGAGCAGTACTTC. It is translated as CASSPRTSGNYEQYF.

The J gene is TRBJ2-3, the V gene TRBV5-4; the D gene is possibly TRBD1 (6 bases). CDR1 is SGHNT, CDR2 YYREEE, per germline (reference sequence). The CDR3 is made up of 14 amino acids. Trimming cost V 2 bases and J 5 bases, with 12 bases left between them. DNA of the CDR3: TGTGCCAGCAGCTTCAGGGGCGGTGGAGATACGCAGTATTTT. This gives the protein CASSFRGGGDTQYF.

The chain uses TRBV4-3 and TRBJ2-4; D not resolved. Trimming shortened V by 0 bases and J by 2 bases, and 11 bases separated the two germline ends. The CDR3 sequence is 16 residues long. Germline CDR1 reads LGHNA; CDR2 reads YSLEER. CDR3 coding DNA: TGCGCCAGCAGCCAAGATCAAGCTACCACCAAAAACATTCAGTACTTC. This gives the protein CASSQDQATTKNIQYF.

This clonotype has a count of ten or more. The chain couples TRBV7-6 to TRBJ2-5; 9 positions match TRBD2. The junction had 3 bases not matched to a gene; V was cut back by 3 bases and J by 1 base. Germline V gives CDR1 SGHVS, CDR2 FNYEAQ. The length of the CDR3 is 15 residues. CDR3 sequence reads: CASSLGLAVQETQYF. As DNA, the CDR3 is TGTGCCAGCAGCTTGGGACTAGCAGTCCAAGAGACCCAGTACTTC.